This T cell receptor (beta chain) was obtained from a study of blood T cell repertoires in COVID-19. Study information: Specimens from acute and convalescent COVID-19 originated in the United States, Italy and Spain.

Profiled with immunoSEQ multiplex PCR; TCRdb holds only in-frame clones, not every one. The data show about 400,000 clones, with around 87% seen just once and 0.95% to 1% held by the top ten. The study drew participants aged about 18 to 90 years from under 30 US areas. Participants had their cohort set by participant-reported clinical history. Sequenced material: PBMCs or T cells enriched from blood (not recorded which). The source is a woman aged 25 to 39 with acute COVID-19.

Written as DNA, the CDR3 is TGTGCCAGCAGTTTCCCCCCGGACGAGCAGTACTTC. It codes for CASSFPPDEQYF. The chain joins TRBV6-2 or TRBV6-3 to TRBJ2-7, with no clear D. CDR1 and CDR2 from the germline V gene are MNHEY and SVGEGT. V was trimmed by 4 bases and J by 5 bases, leaving 9 bases between them. This CDR3 region has 12 residues.